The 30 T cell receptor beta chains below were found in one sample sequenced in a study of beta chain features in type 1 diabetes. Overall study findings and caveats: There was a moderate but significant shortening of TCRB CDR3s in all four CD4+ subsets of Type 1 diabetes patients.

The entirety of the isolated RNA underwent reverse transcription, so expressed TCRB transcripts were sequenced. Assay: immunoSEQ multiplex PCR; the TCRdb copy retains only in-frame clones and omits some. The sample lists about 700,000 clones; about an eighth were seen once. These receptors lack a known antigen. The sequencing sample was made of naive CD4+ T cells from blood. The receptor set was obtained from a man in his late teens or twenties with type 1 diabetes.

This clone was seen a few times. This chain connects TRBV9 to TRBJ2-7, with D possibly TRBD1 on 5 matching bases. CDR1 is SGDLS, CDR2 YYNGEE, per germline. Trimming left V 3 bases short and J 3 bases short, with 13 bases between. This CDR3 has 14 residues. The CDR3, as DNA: TGTGCCAGCAGCGCCCAGGGTGTGAGCTACGAGCAGTACTTC. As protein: CASSAQGVSYEQYF.

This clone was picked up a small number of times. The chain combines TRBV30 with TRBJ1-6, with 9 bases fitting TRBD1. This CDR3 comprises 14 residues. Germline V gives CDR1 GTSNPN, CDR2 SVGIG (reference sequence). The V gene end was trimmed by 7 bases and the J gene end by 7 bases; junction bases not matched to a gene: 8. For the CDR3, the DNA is TGTGCCTCCTCGGGACAGGGATACAATTCACCCCTCCACTTT. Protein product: CASSGQGYNSPLHF.

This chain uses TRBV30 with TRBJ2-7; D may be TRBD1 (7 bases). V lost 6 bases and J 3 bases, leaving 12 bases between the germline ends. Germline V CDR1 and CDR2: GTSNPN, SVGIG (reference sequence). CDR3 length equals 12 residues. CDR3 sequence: CACQGGFYEQYF. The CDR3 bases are TGTGCCTGTCAGGGGGGTTTCTACGAGCAGTACTTC.

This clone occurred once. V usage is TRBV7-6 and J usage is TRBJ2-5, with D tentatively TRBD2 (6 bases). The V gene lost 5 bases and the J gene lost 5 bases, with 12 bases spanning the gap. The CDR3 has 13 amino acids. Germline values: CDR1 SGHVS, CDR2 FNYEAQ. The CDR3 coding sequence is TGTGCCAGCAGCGGGGGAGGCGGTGAGACCCAGTACTTC. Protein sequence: CASSGGGGETQYF.

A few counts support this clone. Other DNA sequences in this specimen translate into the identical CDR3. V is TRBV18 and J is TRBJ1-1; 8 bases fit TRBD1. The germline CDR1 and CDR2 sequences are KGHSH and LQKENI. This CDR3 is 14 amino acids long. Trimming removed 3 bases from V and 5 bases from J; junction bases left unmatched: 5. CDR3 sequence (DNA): TGTGCCAGCTCACCCCAGGGGGCAGGTACTGAAGCTTTCTTT. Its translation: CASSPQGAGTEAFF.

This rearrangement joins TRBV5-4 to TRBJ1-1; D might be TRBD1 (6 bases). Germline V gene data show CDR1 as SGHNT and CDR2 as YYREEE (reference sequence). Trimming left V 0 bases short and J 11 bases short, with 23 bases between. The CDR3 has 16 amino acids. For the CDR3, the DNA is TGTGCCAGCAGCTTGGACTTATCGGGGGCGTCAAGGTGGGCTTTCTTT. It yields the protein CASSLDLSGASRWAFF.

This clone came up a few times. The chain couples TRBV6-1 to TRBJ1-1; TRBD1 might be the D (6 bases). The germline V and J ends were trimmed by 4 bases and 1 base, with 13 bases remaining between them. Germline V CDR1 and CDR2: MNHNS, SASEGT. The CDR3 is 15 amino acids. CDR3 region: CASSVTGTPNTEAFF. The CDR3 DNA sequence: TGTGCCAGCAGTGTAACCGGGACACCGAACACTGAAGCTTTCTTT.

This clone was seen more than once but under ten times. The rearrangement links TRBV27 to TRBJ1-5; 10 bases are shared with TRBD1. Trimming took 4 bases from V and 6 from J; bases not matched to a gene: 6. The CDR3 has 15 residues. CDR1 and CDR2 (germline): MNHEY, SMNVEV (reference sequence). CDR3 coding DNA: TGTGCCAGCAGTTCAGGGACAGGGGTATTTCAGCCCCAGCATTTT. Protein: CASSSGTGVFQPQHF.

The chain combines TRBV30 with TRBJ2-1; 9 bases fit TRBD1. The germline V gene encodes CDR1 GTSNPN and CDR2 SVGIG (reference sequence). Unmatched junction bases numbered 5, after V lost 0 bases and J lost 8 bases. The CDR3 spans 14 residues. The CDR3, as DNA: TGTGCCTGGAGTGTGACAGGGGGTGGAGATGAGCAGTTCTTC. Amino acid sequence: CAWSVTGGGDEQFF. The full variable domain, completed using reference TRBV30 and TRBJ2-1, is SQTIHQWPATLVQPVGSPLSLECTVEGTSNPNLYWYRQAAGRGLQLLFYSVGIGQISSEVPQNLSASRPQDRQFILSSKKLLLSDSGFYLCAWSVTGGGDEQFFGPGTRLTVL.

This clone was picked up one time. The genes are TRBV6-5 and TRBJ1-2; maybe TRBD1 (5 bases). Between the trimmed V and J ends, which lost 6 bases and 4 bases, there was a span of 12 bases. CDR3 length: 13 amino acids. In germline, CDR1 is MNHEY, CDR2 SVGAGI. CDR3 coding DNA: TGTGCCAGCAGACCCGGACACGGCTATGGCTACACCTTC. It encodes CASRPGHGYGYTF.

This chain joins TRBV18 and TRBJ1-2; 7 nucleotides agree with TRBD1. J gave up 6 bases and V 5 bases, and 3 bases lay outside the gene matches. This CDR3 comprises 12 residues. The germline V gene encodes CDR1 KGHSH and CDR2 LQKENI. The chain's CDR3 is CASSDRVDGYTF. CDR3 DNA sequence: TGTGCCAGCTCAGACAGGGTTGATGGCTACACCTTC.

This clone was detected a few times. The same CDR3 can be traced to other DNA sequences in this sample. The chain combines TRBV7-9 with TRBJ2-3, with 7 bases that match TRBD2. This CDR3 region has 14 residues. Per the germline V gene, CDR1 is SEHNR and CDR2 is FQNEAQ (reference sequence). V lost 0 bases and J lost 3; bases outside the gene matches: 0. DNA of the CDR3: TGTGCCAGCAGCTTAGCGGGGGGGACAGATACGCAGTATTTT. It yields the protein CASSLAGGTDTQYF. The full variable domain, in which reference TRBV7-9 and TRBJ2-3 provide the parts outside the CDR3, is DTGVSQNPRHKITKRGQNVTFRCDPISEHNRLYWYRQTLGQGPEFLTYFQNEAQLEKSRLLSDRFSAERPKGSFSTLEIQRTEQGDSAMYLCASSLAGGTDTQYFGPGTRLTVL.

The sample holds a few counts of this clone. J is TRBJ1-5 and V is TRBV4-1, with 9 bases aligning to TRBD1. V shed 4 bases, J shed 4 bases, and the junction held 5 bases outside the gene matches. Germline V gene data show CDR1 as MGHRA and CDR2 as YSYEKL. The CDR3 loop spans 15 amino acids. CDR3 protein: CASSPGQGTNQPQHF. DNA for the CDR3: TGCGCCAGCAGCCCAGGACAGGGGACGAATCAGCCCCAGCATTTT.

As DNA, the CDR3 is TGCGCCAGCAGCACATTGGGGACTAGCGGCCAAGAGACCCAGTACTTC. Protein: CASSTLGTSGQETQYF. The rearrangement links TRBV5-1 to TRBJ2-5, with 11 bases fitting TRBD2. CDR3 size: 16 residues. Germline-derived CDR1 and CDR2 are SGHRS and YFSETQ. J was trimmed by 1 base and V by 4 bases; bases with no gene match: 6.

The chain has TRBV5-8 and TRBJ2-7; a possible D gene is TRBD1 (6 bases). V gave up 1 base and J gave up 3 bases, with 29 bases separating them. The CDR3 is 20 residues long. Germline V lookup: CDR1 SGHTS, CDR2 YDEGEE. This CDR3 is CASSLRTWAFRDTIYYEQYF. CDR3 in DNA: TGTGCCAGCAGCTTGAGGACTTGGGCATTCCGGGACACCATTTACTACGAGCAGTACTTC.

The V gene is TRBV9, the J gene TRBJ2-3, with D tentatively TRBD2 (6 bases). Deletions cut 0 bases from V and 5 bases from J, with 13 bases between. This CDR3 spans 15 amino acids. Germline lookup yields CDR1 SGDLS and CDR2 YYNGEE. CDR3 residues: CASSVVGGTGDTQYF. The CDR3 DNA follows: TGTGCCAGCAGCGTAGTCGGCGGGACCGGAGATACGCAGTATTTT.

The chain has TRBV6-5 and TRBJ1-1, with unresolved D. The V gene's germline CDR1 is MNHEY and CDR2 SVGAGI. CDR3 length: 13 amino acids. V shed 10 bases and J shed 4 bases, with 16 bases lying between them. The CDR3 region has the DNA TGTGCCATCACAGCGACGGGGAGCACTGAAGCTTTCTTT. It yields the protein CAITATGSTEAFF.

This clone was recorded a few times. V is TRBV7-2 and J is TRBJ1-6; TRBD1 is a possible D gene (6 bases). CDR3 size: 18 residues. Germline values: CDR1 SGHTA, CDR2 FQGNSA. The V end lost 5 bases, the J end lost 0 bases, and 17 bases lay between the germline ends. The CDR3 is CASSPPPGAGSYNSPLHF. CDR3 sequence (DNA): TGTGCCAGCAGCCCTCCCCCGGGGGCCGGCTCCTATAATTCACCCCTCCACTTT.

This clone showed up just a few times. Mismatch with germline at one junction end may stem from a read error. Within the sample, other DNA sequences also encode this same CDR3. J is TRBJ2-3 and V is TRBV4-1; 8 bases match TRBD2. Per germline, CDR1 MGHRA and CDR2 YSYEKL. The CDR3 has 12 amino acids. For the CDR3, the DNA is TGCGCCAGCAGCCAAGATACGGGAGGGCTCAGATGG. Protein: CASSQDTGGLRW.

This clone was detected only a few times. CDR3: CASNYPKMERYSNQPQHF. The DNA for the CDR3 is TGTGCCAGCAACTACCCAAAAATGGAGCGTTATAGCAATCAGCCCCAGCATTTT. The rearrangement uses TRBV9 and TRBJ1-5; D is undetermined. The V gene's germline CDR1 is SGDLS and CDR2 YYNGEE. V lost 6 bases, J lost 0 bases, and 22 bases lay in between. The CDR3 has 18 amino acids.

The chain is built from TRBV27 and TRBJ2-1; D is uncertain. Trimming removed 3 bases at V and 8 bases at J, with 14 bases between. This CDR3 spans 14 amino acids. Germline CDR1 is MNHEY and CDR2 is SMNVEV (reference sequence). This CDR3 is CASSFSLSWYEQFF. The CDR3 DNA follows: TGTGCCAGCAGTTTCTCACTTAGCTGGTATGAGCAGTTCTTC.

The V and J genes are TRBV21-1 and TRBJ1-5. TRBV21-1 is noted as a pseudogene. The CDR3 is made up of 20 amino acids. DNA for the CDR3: TGTGCCAGCAGCAAAGCGTTACGGGACCATCCACGCGGGGCCAATCAGCCCCAGCATTTT. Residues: CASSKALRDHPRGANQPQHF.

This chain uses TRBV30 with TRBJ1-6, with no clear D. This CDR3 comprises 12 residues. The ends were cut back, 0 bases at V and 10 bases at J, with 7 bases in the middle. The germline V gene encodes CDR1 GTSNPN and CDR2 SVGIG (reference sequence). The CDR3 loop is CAWSVNRSPLHF. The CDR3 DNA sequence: TGTGCCTGGAGTGTAAATCGGTCACCCCTCCACTTT. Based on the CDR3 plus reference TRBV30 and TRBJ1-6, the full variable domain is SQTIHQWPATLVQPVGSPLSLECTVEGTSNPNLYWYRQAAGRGLQLLFYSVGIGQISSEVPQNLSASRPQDRQFILSSKKLLLSDSGFYLCAWSVNRSPLHFGNGTRLTVT.

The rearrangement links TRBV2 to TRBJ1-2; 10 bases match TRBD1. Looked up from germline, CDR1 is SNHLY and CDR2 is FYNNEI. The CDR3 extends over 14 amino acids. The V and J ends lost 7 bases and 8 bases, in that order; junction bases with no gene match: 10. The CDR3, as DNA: TGTGCCAGCACTGCAAAGGGGACAGGGGACGGCTACACCTTC. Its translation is CASTAKGTGDGYTF.

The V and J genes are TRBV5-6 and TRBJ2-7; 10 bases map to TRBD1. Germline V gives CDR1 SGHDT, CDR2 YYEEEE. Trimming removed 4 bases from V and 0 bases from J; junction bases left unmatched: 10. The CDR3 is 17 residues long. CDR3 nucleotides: TGTGCCAGCAGCAAGAACCCCGGGACAGGGGCCTCCTACGAGCAGTACTTC. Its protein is CASSKNPGTGASYEQYF.

The CDR3 DNA reads TGTGCCAGCAGCTTCGGGACAGGGGGTTGGACCGGGGAGCTGTTTTTT. Its translation: CASSFGTGGWTGELFF. The J gene is TRBJ2-2, the V gene TRBV7-2; 11 nucleotides match TRBD1. The CDR3 loop spans 16 amino acids. Germline loops: CDR1 SGHTA, CDR2 FQGNSA. V lost 3 bases and J lost 5; bases outside the gene matches: 5.

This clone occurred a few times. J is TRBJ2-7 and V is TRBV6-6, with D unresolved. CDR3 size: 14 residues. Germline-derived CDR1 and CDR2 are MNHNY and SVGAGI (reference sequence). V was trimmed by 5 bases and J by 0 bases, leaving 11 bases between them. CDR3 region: CASSLTGNSYEQYF. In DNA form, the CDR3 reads TGTGCCAGCAGTCTGACTGGGAACTCCTACGAGCAGTACTTC.

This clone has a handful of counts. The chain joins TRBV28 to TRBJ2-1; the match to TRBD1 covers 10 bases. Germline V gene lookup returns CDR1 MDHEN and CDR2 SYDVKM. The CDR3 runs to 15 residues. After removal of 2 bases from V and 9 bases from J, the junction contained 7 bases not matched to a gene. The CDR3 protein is CASSLRGTGEGEQFF. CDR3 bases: TGTGCCAGCAGTTTACGAGGGACAGGGGAGGGTGAGCAGTTCTTC. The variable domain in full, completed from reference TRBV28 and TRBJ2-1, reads DVKVTQSSRYLVKRTGEKVFLECVQDMDHENMFWYRQDPGLGLRLIYFSYDVKMKEKGDIPEGYSVSREKKERFSLILESASTNQTSMYLCASSLRGTGEGEQFFGPGTRLTVL.

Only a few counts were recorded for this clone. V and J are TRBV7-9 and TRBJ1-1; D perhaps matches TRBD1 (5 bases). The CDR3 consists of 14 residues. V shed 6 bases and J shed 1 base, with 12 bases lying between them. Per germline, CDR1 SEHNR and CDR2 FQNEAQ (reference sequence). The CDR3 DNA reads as TGTGCCAGCAGGATAATCGGACAGAACACTGAAGCTTTCTTT. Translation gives CASRIIGQNTEAFF.

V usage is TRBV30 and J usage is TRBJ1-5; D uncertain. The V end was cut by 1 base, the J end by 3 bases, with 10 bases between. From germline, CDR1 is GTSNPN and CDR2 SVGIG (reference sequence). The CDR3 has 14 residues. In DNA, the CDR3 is TGTGCCTGGAGTGGTGAAACTTTCAATCAGCCCCAGCATTTT. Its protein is CAWSGETFNQPQHF.